The 14 T cell receptor beta chains given below trace back to one sample, sequenced in a study of blood T cell repertoires in COVID-19. TCRdb's table, derived via immunoSEQ multiplex PCR, lists solely in-frame clones and lacks some. The sample has about 97,000 clones, approximately 87% seen once. Sequenced sample: peripheral blood. The receptors were gathered from a human donor in a cohort sampled during active COVID-19.

A note on this clone: The same CDR3 is also encoded by other DNA sequences in this sample. The rearrangement links TRBV27 to TRBJ2-7; 10 bases fit TRBD1. V shed 4 bases, J shed 4 bases, and the junction held 4 bases outside the gene matches. This CDR3 spans 14 amino acids. CDR1 and CDR2 (germline): MNHEY, SMNVEV (reference sequence). For the CDR3, the DNA is TGTGCCAGCAGTTCCCGGGACAGGGGTTACGAGCAGTACTTC. Translating gives CASSSRDRGYEQYF.

This chain links TRBV6-6 with TRBJ1-2; TRBD1 matches at 8 bases. Looked up from germline, CDR1 is MNHNY and CDR2 is SVGAGI (reference sequence). The J segment lost 5 bases and the V segment lost 2 bases, leaving 4 bases of the junction unmatched. This CDR3 spans 14 amino acids. The CDR3 loop reads CASSYGQGAYGYTF. The CDR3 nucleotides read TGTGCCAGCAGTTACGGCCAGGGGGCGTATGGCTACACCTTC.

This chain joins TRBV6-5 and TRBJ1-5; possibly TRBD1 for D (6 bases). The CDR3 is 15 amino acids. Per germline, CDR1 MNHEY and CDR2 SVGAGI. With 4 bases removed from V and 4 bases from J, the gap between germline ends came to 14 bases. The CDR3: CASSLNRVGNQPQHF. The CDR3 region has the DNA TGTGCCAGCAGTTTGAACAGGGTAGGGAATCAGCCCCAGCATTTT.

This clone appeared once. This rearrangement joins TRBV11-3 to TRBJ2-1; tentative D call: TRBD1 (5 bases). The V and J ends lost 2 bases and 10 bases respectively, with 15 bases between them. The CDR3 covers 14 residues. The germline gives CDR1 SGHNT, CDR2 YENEEA. CDR3 sequence (DNA): TGTGCCAGCAGCTTAACCTCGACAGTTGAGGAGCAGTTCTTC. Amino acids: CASSLTSTVEEQFF. The full variable domain, completed using reference TRBV11-3 and TRBJ2-1, is EAGVVQSPRYKIIEKKQPVAFWCNPISGHNTLYWYLQNLGQGPELLIRYENEEAVDDSQLPKDRFSAERLKGVDSTLKIQPAELGDSAVYLCASSLTSTVEEQFFGPGTRLTVL.

The chain employs TRBV10-3 and TRBJ1-1, with D maybe TRBD1 (5 bases). This CDR3 contains 14 residues. Germline assignment: CDR1 ENHRY and CDR2 SYGVKD. Trimming took off 4 bases at V and 6 bases at J, with 15 bases between the two ends. CDR3 protein: CAISVAGSGAEAFF. The CDR3 DNA reads TGTGCCATCAGTGTAGCAGGGTCTGGGGCTGAAGCTTTCTTT.

The chain employs TRBV6-5 and TRBJ1-1; D not certain. Germline-derived CDR1 and CDR2 are MNHEY and SVGAGI. The CDR3 length is 13 residues. V lost 0 bases and J lost 5, with 7 bases in between. The DNA for the CDR3 is TGTGCCAGCAGTTACTCGTATCTGACTGAAGCTTTCTTT. It specifies CASSYSYLTEAFF.

The chain couples TRBV29-1 to TRBJ2-3, with TRBD2 matching 9 bases. Germline trimming cut 8 bases from V and 2 bases from J; bases unmatched to any gene: 8. Germline V lookup: CDR1 SQVTM, CDR2 ANQGSEA. The CDR3 extends over 14 amino acids. The chain's CDR3 is CSIASGRPTDTQYF. CDR3 DNA: TGCAGCATTGCCAGCGGGAGGCCCACAGATACGCAGTATTTT.

The chain carries TRBV19 and TRBJ2-3, with 9 bases identical to TRBD2. The V gene end was trimmed by 3 bases and the J gene end by 4 bases; junction bases not matched to a gene: 11. The V gene's germline CDR1 is LNHDA and CDR2 SQIVND (reference sequence). CDR3 length: 17 residues. The CDR3 sequence is CASSMRPSGRRADTQYF. CDR3 nucleotides: TGTGCCAGTAGTATGAGACCGAGCGGGAGGAGAGCAGATACGCAGTATTTT.

The chain has TRBV18 and TRBJ1-5; 7 nucleotides align to TRBD1. Germline assignment: CDR1 KGHSH and CDR2 LQKENI. The CDR3 is 15 residues long. V was clipped by 3 bases and J by 6 bases; unmatched bases: 8. DNA for the CDR3: TGTGCCAGCTCACCTGAGACAGGGAAGACTCAGCCCCAGCATTTT. Amino acid sequence: CASSPETGKTQPQHF.

V and J are TRBV6-5 and TRBJ1-1; 12 bases line up with TRBD1. This CDR3 has 15 amino acids. CDR1 and CDR2 (germline): MNHEY, SVGAGI. The junction had 4 bases not matched to a gene; V was cut back by 3 bases and J by 5 bases. The DNA for the CDR3 is TGTGCCAGCAGTTATAGGGACAGGGGGCCAACTGAAGCTTTCTTT. Translation: CASSYRDRGPTEAFF.

The chain uses TRBV6-2 or TRBV6-3 and TRBJ1-3; tentatively, D is TRBD1 (6 bases). The CDR3 consists of 15 residues. V lost 5 bases, J lost 4 bases, and 15 bases lay in between. Germline CDR1 and CDR2: MNHEY and SVGEGT. Here the CDR3 reads CASSIPSTGGNTIYF. The CDR3 nucleotides read TGTGCCAGCAGTATCCCCTCGACAGGCGGAAACACCATATATTTT.

The chain joins TRBV7-8 to TRBJ2-5; perhaps TRBD2 as D (6 bases). Trimming took off 0 bases at V and 2 bases at J, with 13 bases between the two ends. The CDR3 loop spans 16 amino acids. Germline V gene data show CDR1 as SGHVS and CDR2 as FQNEAQ. The CDR3 sequence: CASSLAEGRGQETQYF. CDR3 DNA sequence: TGTGCCAGCAGCTTAGCGGAGGGCCGCGGGCAAGAGACCCAGTACTTC.

The genes are TRBV5-6 and TRBJ2-1; D is possibly TRBD2 (6 bases). The germline gives CDR1 SGHDT, CDR2 YYEEEE. The CDR3 has 16 residues. V was shortened by 4 bases and J by 8 bases, with 22 bases between the two germline ends. The CDR3: CASSPFAGFAHYEQFF. The CDR3 DNA reads TGTGCCAGCAGCCCCTTCGCGGGGTTTGCCCACTATGAGCAGTTCTTC. Looking up the rest from reference TRBV5-6 and TRBJ2-1 gives the full variable domain: DAGVTQSPTHLIKTRGQQVTLRCSPKSGHDTVSWYQQALGQGPQFIFQYYEEEERQRGNFPDRFSGHQFPNYSSELNVNALLLGDSALYLCASSPFAGFAHYEQFFGPGTRLTVL.

About this clone: Sequence at one end of the junction differs from germline and may be a read error. The V gene is TRBV12-3 or TRBV12-4, the J gene TRBJ2-1; D gene ambiguous. The length of the CDR3 is 13 residues. Written as DNA, the CDR3 is TGTGCCAGCAGTTTAGGGGCCTACAATGAGCAATTCTTC. Translated, it gives CASSLGAYNEQFF.